This T cell receptor (beta chain) was found in a study of glioma-infiltrating T cells. Across the whole study: Glioblastomas were WHO grade IV, sampled at first diagnosis; low-grade were grade II. Glioma patients had dexamethasone for six or fewer days before surgery.

Notes on the study in general: Signature shared blood CDR3 motifs were enriched in low-divergence and depleted in high-divergence patients. Very few CDR3 sequences were shared between tissue and blood.

In regard to this clonotype: Its antigen is not identified.

TCR alpha and beta CDR3 regions were amplified from RNA using iRepertoire nested multiplex PCR. TCRdb used MiXCR to reprocess the multiplex PCR reads, holding one entry per CDR3 protein. Of about 410,000 distinct CDR3 sequences listed, 41% are singletons. CDR3 size: 18 residues. V shed 2 bases, J shed 3 bases, and the junction held 9 bases outside the gene matches. In germline, CDR1 is MNHEY, CDR2 SVGAGI. The chain is built from TRBV6-5 and TRBJ2-6; 8 nucleotides align to TRBD1. The sample comprised glioma tissue, nonneoplastic brain tissue, or PBMCs (not recorded which). The TCR sequence derives from a human donor with low-grade glioma or glioblastoma, undergoing nonglioma brain surgery, or in good health (not recorded which). CDR3 in amino acids: CASSYAGRGLGGANVLTF. The CDR3 nucleotides read TGTGCCAGCAGTTACGCCGGCAGGGGGCTTGGTGGGGCCAACGTCCTGACTTTC.